Shown below are 2 T cell receptor beta chains from a single sample sequenced in a study of siplizumab effects on memory and regulatory T cells (dated by TCRdb to the late 2010s). The library was made by the immunoSEQ multiplex PCR assay. TCRdb carries this immuneACCESS record with in-frame sequences only. Its versions omit some clonotypes, under half of them owing to an unresolved V gene in the studies checked, with the rest unexplained. The table for this sample lists 90,000 to 120,000 clones; approximately 92% of them were counted only once. The ten largest clones take up roughly 2.6% of the sample. The sample taken for sequencing was CD4+ T cells sorted from blood. These receptors were collected from a human donor in good health. Some clones in this sample may be carry-over from other donors' samples.

The gene calls are TRBV9 and TRBJ2-3; 7 positions agree with TRBD2. Germline V lookup: CDR1 SGDLS, CDR2 YYNGEE. Losses at the gene ends were 0 bases for V and 6 bases for J; bases not matched to a gene: 10. This CDR3 spans 16 amino acids. CDR3 amino acids: CASSVGTGTTLDTQYF. CDR3 DNA: TGTGCCAGCAGCGTAGGAACTGGGACTACTTTGGATACGCAGTATTTT. The full variable domain, completed using reference TRBV9 and TRBJ2-3, is DSGVTQTPKHLITATGQRVTLRCSPRSGDLSVYWYQQSLDQGLQFLIQYYNGEERAKGNILERFSAQQFPDLHSELNLSSLELGDSALYFCASSVGTGTTLDTQYFGPGTRLTVL.

In this sample, this clone turned up once. The chain couples TRBV7-9 to TRBJ2-2; D is possibly TRBD1 (6 bases). Germline loops: CDR1 SEHNR, CDR2 FQNEAQ (reference sequence). Trimming took 5 bases from V and 1 from J, leaving 17 bases between them. The CDR3 is made up of 17 amino acids. CDR3 nucleotide sequence: TGTGCCAGCAGCCCAAGAGGGACATTTCTGAACACCGGGGAGCTGTTTTTT. It translates to CASSPRGTFLNTGELFF.